The next 22 T cell receptor beta chains were all read from a single sample in a study of shared clonotypes between healthy human individuals. Sequencing was performed with immunoSEQ multiplex PCR; in TCRdb, only in-frame clones are kept and a portion is missing. Here the sample spans roughly 1.5 million clones, 98% being singletons. The sample was naive CD4+ T cells sorted from blood. As to subset: CD45RA+ positively selected. The receptors stem from a man aged 25 to 40 in good health.

This sequence joins TRBV27 and TRBJ2-7; 10 nucleotides line up with TRBD2. This CDR3 has 16 residues. Unmatched junction bases numbered 12, after V lost 6 bases and J lost 4 bases. The germline gives CDR1 MNHEY, CDR2 SMNVEV (reference sequence). CDR3 DNA sequence: TGTGCCAGCAGCATGGGAAGACTAGCGGGCCTTTACGAGCAGTACTTC. It yields the protein CASSMGRLAGLYEQYF.

This clone was detected once. V and J are TRBV28 and TRBJ1-5; D gene uncertain. In germline, CDR1 is MDHEN, CDR2 SYDVKM. This CDR3 spans 14 amino acids. The V end was cut by 3 bases, the J end by 5 bases, with 11 bases between. CDR3 DNA sequence: TGTGCCAGCAGTTTCCCAGGAAGAGATCAGCCCCAGCATTTT. Translating gives CASSFPGRDQPQHF.

This chain links TRBV7-9 with TRBJ2-7; 12 positions agree with TRBD2. From germline, CDR1 is SEHNR and CDR2 FQNEAQ (reference sequence). The CDR3 is made up of 15 amino acids. The J segment lost 5 bases and the V segment lost 5 bases, leaving 7 bases of the junction unmatched. The CDR3: CASSPGLAGSHEQYF. CDR3 nucleotides: TGTGCCAGCAGCCCCGGACTAGCGGGATCCCACGAGCAGTACTTC.

This rearrangement joins TRBV5-1 to TRBJ2-5; D may be TRBD2 (5 bases). CDR1 is SGHRS and CDR2 is YFSETQ in the germline V gene. CDR3 size: 15 residues. The germline V and J ends were trimmed by 3 bases and 1 base, with 13 bases remaining between them. CDR3 in amino acids: CASSWTPMAQETQYF. The DNA for the CDR3 is TGCGCCAGCAGCTGGACTCCCATGGCCCAAGAGACCCAGTACTTC.

V is TRBV9 and J is TRBJ1-3; D gene ambiguous. Trimming shortened V by 0 bases and J by 0 bases, and 7 bases separated the two germline ends. The CDR3 is 15 amino acids. Germline V gene data show CDR1 as SGDLS and CDR2 as YYNGEE. CDR3 residues: CASSVAEGSGNTIYF. Written as DNA, the CDR3 is TGTGCCAGCAGCGTAGCTGAGGGCTCTGGAAACACCATATATTTT.

The chain combines TRBV9 with TRBJ2-1; 8 bases agree with TRBD2. The V gene's germline CDR1 is SGDLS and CDR2 YYNGEE. The CDR3 consists of 15 residues. After removal of 0 bases from V and 4 bases from J, the junction contained 3 bases not matched to a gene. The CDR3 nucleotides read TGTGCCAGCAGCGTAGCGGGGGGGCTTTACAATGAGCAGTTCTTC. Protein: CASSVAGGLYNEQFF.

This sequence joins TRBV7-2 and TRBJ2-7, with 9 bases identical to TRBD2. CDR1 and CDR2 from the germline V gene are SGHTA and FQGNSA. The CDR3 covers 18 residues. The trim removed 3 bases at V and 1 base at J, leaving 13 bases unmatched. This CDR3 is CASSFGGRGVKWSYEQYF. The CDR3 coding sequence is TGTGCCAGCAGCTTCGGCGGGAGGGGGGTTAAATGGTCCTACGAGCAGTACTTC.

The V call is TRBV5-1, the J call TRBJ1-1; D is uncertain. The CDR3 sequence is 13 residues long. Trimming cost V 5 bases and J 2 bases, with 10 bases left between them. CDR1 and CDR2 (germline): SGHRS, YFSETQ. The CDR3 nucleotides are TGCGCCAGCAGTACATATTCAAACACTGAAGCTTTCTTT. Protein sequence: CASSTYSNTEAFF.

This CDR3 reads CASSGAGNQETQYF. The CDR3 DNA reads TGTGCCAGCAGTGGAGCCGGGAACCAAGAGACCCAGTACTTC. This chain joins TRBV5-4 and TRBJ2-5, with a tentative D call TRBD2 (5 bases). With 5 bases removed from V and 0 bases from J, the gap between germline ends came to 11 bases. This CDR3 region has 14 residues. The germline V gene encodes CDR1 SGHNT and CDR2 YYREEE (reference sequence).

The rearrangement uses TRBV28 and TRBJ2-7; D is perhaps TRBD2 (5 bases). The germline V gene encodes CDR1 MDHEN and CDR2 SYDVKM. There are 13 residues in the CDR3. Trimming took off 5 bases at V and 4 bases at J, with 12 bases between the two ends. CDR3 sequence: CASSLGNPYEQYF. The CDR3 DNA is TGTGCCAGCAGTCTCGGGAATCCGTACGAGCAGTACTTC.

The chain combines TRBV19 with TRBJ2-5; D is uncertain. This CDR3 comprises 12 residues. Germline CDR1 reads LNHDA; CDR2 reads SQIVND (reference sequence). V shed 5 bases and J shed 1 base, with 5 bases lying between them. The chain's CDR3 is CASSPSQETQYF. CDR3 nucleotide sequence: TGTGCCAGTAGTCCCTCCCAAGAGACCCAGTACTTC.

The chain couples TRBV5-4 to TRBJ1-1; no clear D gene. CDR3 length equals 15 residues. CDR1 is SGHNT, CDR2 YYREEE, per germline (reference sequence). V was clipped by 0 bases and J by 0 bases, with 9 bases between them. CDR3 sequence (DNA): TGTGCCAGCAGCTTGGCGCCAGGAATGAACACTGAAGCTTTCTTT. It specifies CASSLAPGMNTEAFF.

The CDR3 nucleotides read TGTGCCAGCAGCCCTCCGGGACGGAAGAACACTGAAGCTTTCTTT. Residues: CASSPPGRKNTEAFF. J is TRBJ1-1 and V is TRBV2; a possible D gene is TRBD1 (5 bases). Trimming shortened V by 6 bases and J by 1 base, and 15 bases separated the two germline ends. Per germline, CDR1 SNHLY and CDR2 FYNNEI. The CDR3 contains 15 residues. Combining the CDR3 with reference TRBV2 and TRBJ1-1 gives the whole variable domain EPEVTQTPSHQVTQMGQEVILRCVPISNHLYFYWYRQILGQKVEFLVSFYNNEISEKSEIFDDQFSVERPDGSNFTLKIRSTKLEDSAMYFCASSPPGRKNTEAFFGQGTRLTVV.

This clone has a single count. The V call is TRBV10-3, the J call TRBJ2-1, with D hard to call. Trimming removed 7 bases from V and 7 bases from J, with 14 bases in between. The CDR3 has 13 amino acids. CDR1 is ENHRY, CDR2 SYGVKD, per germline. The CDR3 DNA is TGTGCCATCACTCAGAACACCGGGAATGAGCAGTTCTTC. Its protein is CAITQNTGNEQFF.

The gene calls are TRBV7-9 and TRBJ2-7; a possible D gene is TRBD2 (6 bases). This CDR3 is 17 amino acids long. With 5 bases removed from V and 4 bases from J, the gap between germline ends came to 24 bases. Germline loops: CDR1 SEHNR, CDR2 FQNEAQ (reference sequence). As DNA, the CDR3 is TGTGCCAGCAGCGGCCGGAGGGACGATGGCCATTTATACGAGCAGTACTTC. Protein product: CASSGRRDDGHLYEQYF.

This chain connects TRBV28 to TRBJ1-5, with TRBD1 identical over 10 bases. The CDR3 spans 16 residues. CDR1 is MDHEN and CDR2 is SYDVKM in the germline V gene. The junction had 6 bases not matched to a gene; V was cut back by 5 bases and J by 2 bases. The CDR3 nucleotides are TGTGCCAGCAGTAACCAGACAGGGGGCCGCAATCAGCCCCAGCATTTT. This sequence encodes CASSNQTGGRNQPQHF. Combining the CDR3 with reference TRBV28 and TRBJ1-5 gives the whole variable domain DVKVTQSSRYLVKRTGEKVFLECVQDMDHENMFWYRQDPGLGLRLIYFSYDVKMKEKGDIPEGYSVSREKKERFSLILESASTNQTSMYLCASSNQTGGRNQPQHFGDGTRLSIL.

Notes on this clone: The same CDR3 can be traced to other DNA sequences in this sample. This chain links TRBV9 with TRBJ2-3; D not certain. Trimming removed 0 bases at V and 3 bases at J, with 5 bases between. Per germline, CDR1 SGDLS and CDR2 YYNGEE. The CDR3 has 13 residues. As DNA, the CDR3 is TGTGCCAGCAGCGTAGGGTCGACAGATACGCAGTATTTT. Its protein is CASSVGSTDTQYF.

The chain employs TRBV9 and TRBJ1-5; D remains ambiguous. The CDR3 is 15 amino acids. Trimming shortened V by 0 bases and J by 4 bases, and 11 bases separated the two germline ends. Germline CDR1 and CDR2: SGDLS and YYNGEE. The CDR3 loop reads CASSVEGSRNQPQHF. CDR3 bases: TGTGCCAGCAGCGTAGAGGGTTCGAGGAATCAGCCCCAGCATTTT.

The chain is built from TRBV10-2 and TRBJ2-3, with 10 bases lining up with TRBD2. CDR3 size: 17 residues. Germline CDR1 WSHSY, CDR2 SAAADI. The J segment lost 3 bases and the V segment lost 6 bases, leaving 12 bases of the junction unmatched. CDR3 in amino acids: CASRFSGGIGGTDTQYF. The CDR3 DNA is TGCGCCAGCAGATTTAGCGGGGGGATCGGTGGAACAGATACGCAGTATTTT.

In its sample, this clone was seen once. The V and J genes are TRBV5-6 and TRBJ2-1; the match to TRBD1 covers 8 bases. CDR3 length equals 15 residues. Per germline, CDR1 SGHDT and CDR2 YYEEEE. V was clipped by 3 bases and J by 2 bases; unmatched bases: 4. CDR3 sequence: CASSSTGGPYNEQFF. The CDR3 nucleotides are TGTGCCAGCAGCTCCACAGGGGGACCCTACAATGAGCAGTTCTTC.

The genes are TRBV7-6 and TRBJ2-1; 8 nucleotides line up with TRBD1. There are 15 residues in the CDR3. CDR1 and CDR2 from the germline V gene are SGHVS and FNYEAQ. V shed 4 bases, J shed 9 bases, and the junction held 11 bases outside the gene matches. Written as DNA, the CDR3 is TGTGCCAGCAGCTCCGGACAGGGACATACGGGTGAGCAGTTCTTC. As protein: CASSSGQGHTGEQFF.

The chain couples TRBV19 to TRBJ1-4, with a weak D call TRBD1 (5 bases). The CDR3 runs to 13 residues. Looked up from germline, CDR1 is LNHDA and CDR2 is SQIVND (reference sequence). V lost 2 bases to trimming and J lost 7 bases, with 8 bases between them. Here the CDR3 DNA reads TGTGCCAGTAGTATACTGGGGCCTGAAAAACTGTTTTTT. Translating gives CASSILGPEKLFF.